This TCR beta chain was captured by sequencing in a study of blood T cell dynamics during melanoma immunotherapy. In the study overall: Standard first-line treatment here was pembrolizumab or nivolumab plus ipilimumab in metastatic melanoma. The study, taken as a whole, reports: Immune-effector CD8+ cells best matched cell-free DNA CDR3 sequences and were most clonal.

Trimming took 5 bases from V and 2 from J, leaving 10 bases between them. Looked up from germline, CDR1 is SSHAT and CDR2 is FNYEAQ (reference sequence). The CDR3 length is 13 residues. Notes on this clone: Its specificity is unknown.

Time point described: week 3, after first cycle of checkpoint inhibitor. Blood was drawn before treatment and at week 3 after checkpoint blockade. All DNA from each sorted CD8+ subset was loaded. Sequenced by immunoSEQ multiplex PCR; TCRdb stores in-frame clones only, minus some. There are more than 10,000 clones in the sample; about 90% occur only once, and roughly 0.18% lies in the top ten. The specimen comprised effector memory CD8+ T cells from blood, sampled from a patient treated with checkpoint blockade. V gene TRBV7-7 combines with J gene TRBJ2-7, with D possibly being TRBD1 or TRBD2 (5 bases each). This clonotype was sampled from a human donor with melanoma. CDR3 nucleotide sequence: TGTGCCAGCAGCCATGGGACCACCTACGAGCAGTACTTC. Encoded protein: CASSHGTTYEQYF.